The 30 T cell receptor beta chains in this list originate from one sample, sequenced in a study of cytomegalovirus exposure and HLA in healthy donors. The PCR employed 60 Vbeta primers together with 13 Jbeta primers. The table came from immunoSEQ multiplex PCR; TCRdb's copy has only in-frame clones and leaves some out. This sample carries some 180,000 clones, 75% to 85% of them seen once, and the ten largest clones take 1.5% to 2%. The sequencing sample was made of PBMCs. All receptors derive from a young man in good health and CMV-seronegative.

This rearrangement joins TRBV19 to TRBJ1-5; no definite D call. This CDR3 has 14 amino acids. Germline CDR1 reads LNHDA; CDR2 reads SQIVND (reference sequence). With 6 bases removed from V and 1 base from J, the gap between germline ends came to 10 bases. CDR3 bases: TGTGCCAGTAGCCCCCCTAAGAGCAATCAGCCCCAGCATTTT. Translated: CASSPPKSNQPQHF.

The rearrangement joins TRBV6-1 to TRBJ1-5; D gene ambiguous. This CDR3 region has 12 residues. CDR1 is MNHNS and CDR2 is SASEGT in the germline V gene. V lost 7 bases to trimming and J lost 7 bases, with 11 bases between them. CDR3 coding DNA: TGTGCCAGCAATGGAGGCGTCCAGCCCCAGCATTTT. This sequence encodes CASNGGVQPQHF.

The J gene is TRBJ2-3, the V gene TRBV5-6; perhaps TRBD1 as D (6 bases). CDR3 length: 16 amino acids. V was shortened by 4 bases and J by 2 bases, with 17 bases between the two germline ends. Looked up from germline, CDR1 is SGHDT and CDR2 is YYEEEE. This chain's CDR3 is CASSGTKKRITDTQYF. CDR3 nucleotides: TGTGCCAGCAGCGGGACAAAGAAGCGAATCACAGATACGCAGTATTTT.

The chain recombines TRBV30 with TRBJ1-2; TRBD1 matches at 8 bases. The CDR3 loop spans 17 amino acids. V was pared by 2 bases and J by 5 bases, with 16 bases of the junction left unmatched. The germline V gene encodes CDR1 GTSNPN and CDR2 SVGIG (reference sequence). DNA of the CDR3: TGTGCCTGGAGTCTTCGGACAGGGACCGTTCGGCGATATGGCTACACCTTC. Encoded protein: CAWSLRTGTVRRYGYTF.

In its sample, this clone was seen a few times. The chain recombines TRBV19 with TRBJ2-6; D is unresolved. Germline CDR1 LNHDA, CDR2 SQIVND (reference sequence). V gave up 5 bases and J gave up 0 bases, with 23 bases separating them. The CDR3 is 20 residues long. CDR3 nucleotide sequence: TGTGCCAGTAGTCCGAAGAATTACCCCGCGGCGTTCTCTGGGGCCAACGTCCTGACTTTC. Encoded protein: CASSPKNYPAAFSGANVLTF. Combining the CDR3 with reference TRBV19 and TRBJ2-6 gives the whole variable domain DGGITQSPKYLFRKEGQNVTLSCEQNLNHDAMYWYRQDPGQGLRLIYYSQIVNDFQKGDIAEGYSVSREKKESFPLTVTSAQKNPTAFYLCASSPKNYPAAFSGANVLTFGAGSRLTVL.

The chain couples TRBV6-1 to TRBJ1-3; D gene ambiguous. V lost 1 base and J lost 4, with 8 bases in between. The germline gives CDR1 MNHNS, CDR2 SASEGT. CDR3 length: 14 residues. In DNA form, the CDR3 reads TGTGCCAGCAGTGAAGTTGGCCAGGGAAACACCATATATTTT. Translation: CASSEVGQGNTIYF.

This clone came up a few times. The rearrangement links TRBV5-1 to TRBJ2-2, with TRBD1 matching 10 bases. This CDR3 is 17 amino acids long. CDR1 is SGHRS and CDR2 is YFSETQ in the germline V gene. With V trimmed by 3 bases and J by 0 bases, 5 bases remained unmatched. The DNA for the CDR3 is TGCGCCAGCAGCTGGAACGGACAGGGGGCGAACACCGGGGAGCTGTTTTTT. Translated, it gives CASSWNGQGANTGELFF.

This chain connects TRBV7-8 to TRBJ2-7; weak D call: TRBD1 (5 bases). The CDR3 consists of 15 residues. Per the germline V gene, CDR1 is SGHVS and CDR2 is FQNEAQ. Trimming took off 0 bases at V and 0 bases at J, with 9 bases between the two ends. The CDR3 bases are TGTGCCAGCAGCTTAGCGGGGCCGAACTCCTACGAGCAGTACTTC. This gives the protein CASSLAGPNSYEQYF. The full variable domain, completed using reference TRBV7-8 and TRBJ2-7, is GAGVSQSPRYKVAKRGQDVALRCDPISGHVSLFWYQQALGQGPEFLTYFQNEAQLDKSGLPSDRFFAERPEGSVSTLKIQRTQQEDSAVYLCASSLAGPNSYEQYFGPGTRLTVT.

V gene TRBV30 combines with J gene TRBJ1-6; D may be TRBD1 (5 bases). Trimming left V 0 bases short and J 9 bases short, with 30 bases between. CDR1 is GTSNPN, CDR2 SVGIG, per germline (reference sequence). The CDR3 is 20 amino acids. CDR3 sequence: CAWSVLWWQGVSAKSSPLHF. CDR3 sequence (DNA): TGTGCCTGGAGTGTACTATGGTGGCAGGGCGTCTCCGCTAAGAGTTCACCCCTCCACTTT. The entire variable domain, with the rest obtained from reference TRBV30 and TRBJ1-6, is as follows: SQTIHQWPATLVQPVGSPLSLECTVEGTSNPNLYWYRQAAGRGLQLLFYSVGIGQISSEVPQNLSASRPQDRQFILSSKKLLLSDSGFYLCAWSVLWWQGVSAKSSPLHFGNGTRLTVT.

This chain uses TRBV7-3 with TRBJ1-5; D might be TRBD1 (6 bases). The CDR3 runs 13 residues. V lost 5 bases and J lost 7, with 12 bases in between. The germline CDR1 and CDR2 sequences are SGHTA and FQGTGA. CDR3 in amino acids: CASSRGANQPQHF. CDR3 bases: TGTGCCAGCAGCCGGGGGGCAAACCAGCCCCAGCATTTT. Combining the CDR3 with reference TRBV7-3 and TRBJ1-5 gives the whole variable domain GAGVSQTPSNKVTEKGKYVELRCDPISGHTALYWYRQSLGQGPEFLIYFQGTGAADDSGLPNDRFFAVRPEGSVSTLKIQRTERGDSAVYLCASSRGANQPQHFGDGTRLSIL.

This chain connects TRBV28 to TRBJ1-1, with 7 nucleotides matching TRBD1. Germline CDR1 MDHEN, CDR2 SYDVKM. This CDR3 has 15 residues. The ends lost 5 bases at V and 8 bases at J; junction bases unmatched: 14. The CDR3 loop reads CASSPQTRQGSEAFF. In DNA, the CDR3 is TGTGCCAGCAGTCCCCAAACTCGACAGGGTTCGGAAGCTTTCTTT.

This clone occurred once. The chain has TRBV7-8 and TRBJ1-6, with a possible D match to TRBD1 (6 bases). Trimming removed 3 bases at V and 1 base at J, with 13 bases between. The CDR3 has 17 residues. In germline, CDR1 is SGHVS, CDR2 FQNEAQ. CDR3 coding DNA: TGTGCCAGCAGCTTGGAGGACAGCGGTTCCTATAATTCACCCCTCCACTTT. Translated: CASSLEDSGSYNSPLHF.

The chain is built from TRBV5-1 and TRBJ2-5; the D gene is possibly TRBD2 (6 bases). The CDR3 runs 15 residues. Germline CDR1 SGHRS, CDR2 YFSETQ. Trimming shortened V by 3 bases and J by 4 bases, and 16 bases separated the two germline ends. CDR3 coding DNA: TGCGCCAGCAGCTCGGCAGGTGGCGGGGTAGAGACCCAGTACTTC. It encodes CASSSAGGGVETQYF.

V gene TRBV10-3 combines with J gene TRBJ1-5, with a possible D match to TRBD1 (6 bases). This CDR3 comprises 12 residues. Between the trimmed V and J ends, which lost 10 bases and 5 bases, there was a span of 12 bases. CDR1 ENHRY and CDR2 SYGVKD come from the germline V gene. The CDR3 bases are TGTGCCACCAGGACAGAAGATCAGCCCCAGCATTTT. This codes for CATRTEDQPQHF.

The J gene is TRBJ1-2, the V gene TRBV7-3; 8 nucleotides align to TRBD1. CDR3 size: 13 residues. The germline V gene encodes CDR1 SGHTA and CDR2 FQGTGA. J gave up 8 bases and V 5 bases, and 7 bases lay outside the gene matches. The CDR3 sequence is CASSPDREQGYTF. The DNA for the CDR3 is TGTGCCAGCAGCCCGGACAGGGAACAGGGCTACACCTTC.

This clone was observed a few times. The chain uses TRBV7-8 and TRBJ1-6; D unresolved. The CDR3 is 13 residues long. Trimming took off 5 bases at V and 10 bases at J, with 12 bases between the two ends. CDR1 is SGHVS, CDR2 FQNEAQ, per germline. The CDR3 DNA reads TGTGCCAGCAGCCCCGAGTTGCCGTCACCCCTCCACTTT. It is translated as CASSPELPSPLHF.

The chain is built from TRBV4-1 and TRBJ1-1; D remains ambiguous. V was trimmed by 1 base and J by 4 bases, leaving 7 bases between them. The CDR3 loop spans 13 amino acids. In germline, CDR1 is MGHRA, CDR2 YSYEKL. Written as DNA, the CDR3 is TGCGCCAGCAGCCAAGTACGGGGCACTGAAGCTTTCTTT. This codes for CASSQVRGTEAFF.

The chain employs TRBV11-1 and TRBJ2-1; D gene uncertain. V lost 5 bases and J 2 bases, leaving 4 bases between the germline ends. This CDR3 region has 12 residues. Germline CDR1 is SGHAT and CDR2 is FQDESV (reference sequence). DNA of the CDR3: TGTGCCAGCAGCCAAACCTACAATGAGCAGTTCTTC. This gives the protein CASSQTYNEQFF.

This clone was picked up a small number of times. As DNA, the CDR3 is TGTGCCAGCAGCGTAGGGACTACCTATACCTACGAGCAGTACTTC. Protein product: CASSVGTTYTYEQYF. J is TRBJ2-5 and V is TRBV9; tentative D call: TRBD2 (6 bases). The J call is uncertain, as TRBJ2-7 better fits the DNA end. The V gene's germline CDR1 is SGDLS and CDR2 YYNGEE. This CDR3 is 15 amino acids long.

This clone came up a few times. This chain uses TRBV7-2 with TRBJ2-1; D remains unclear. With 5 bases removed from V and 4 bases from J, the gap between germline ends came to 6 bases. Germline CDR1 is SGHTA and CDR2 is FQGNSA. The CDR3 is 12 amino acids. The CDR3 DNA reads TGTGCCAGCAGCGCGATGTACAATGAGCAGTTCTTC. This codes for CASSAMYNEQFF.

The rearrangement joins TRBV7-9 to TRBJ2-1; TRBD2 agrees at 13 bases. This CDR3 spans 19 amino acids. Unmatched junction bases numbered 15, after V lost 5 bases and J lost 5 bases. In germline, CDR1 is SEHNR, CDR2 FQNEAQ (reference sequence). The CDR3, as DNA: TGTGCCAGCAGCCTCAACCGACCGACTAGCGGGGGGATTAACAATGAGCAGTTCTTC. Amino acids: CASSLNRPTSGGINNEQFF.

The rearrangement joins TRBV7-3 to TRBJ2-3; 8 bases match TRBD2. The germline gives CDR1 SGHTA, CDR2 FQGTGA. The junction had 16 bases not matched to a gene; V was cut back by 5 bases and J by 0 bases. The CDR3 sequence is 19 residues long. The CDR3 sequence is CASSPVRGLRGVSTDTQYF. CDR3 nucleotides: TGTGCCAGCAGCCCTGTCCGTGGGTTGCGGGGGGTTAGCACAGATACGCAGTATTTT.

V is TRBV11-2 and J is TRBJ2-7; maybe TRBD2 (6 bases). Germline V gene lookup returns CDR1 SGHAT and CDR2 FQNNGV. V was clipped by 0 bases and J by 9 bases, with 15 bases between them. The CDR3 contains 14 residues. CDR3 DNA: TGTGCCAGCAGCTTAGATGGGGGGACTCCGGTGCAGTACTTC. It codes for CASSLDGGTPVQYF.

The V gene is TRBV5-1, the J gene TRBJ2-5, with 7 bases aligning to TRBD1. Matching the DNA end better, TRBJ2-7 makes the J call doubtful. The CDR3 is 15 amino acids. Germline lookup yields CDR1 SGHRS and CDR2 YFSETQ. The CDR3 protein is CASSLGRQGVNEQYF. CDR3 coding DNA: TGCGCCAGCAGCCTGGGCCGCCAGGGGGTCAACGAGCAGTACTTC.

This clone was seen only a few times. CDR3 DNA sequence: TGTGCCAGCAGCCGGGGGACTAGCGGGAGGGCGAACACCGGGGAGCTGTTTTTT. Protein sequence: CASSRGTSGRANTGELFF. V usage is TRBV14 and J usage is TRBJ2-2; 16 nucleotides line up with TRBD2. Germline V lookup: CDR1 SGHDN, CDR2 FVKESK. The CDR3 runs to 18 residues. V lost 4 bases to trimming and J lost 0 bases; unmatched junction nucleotides: 2.

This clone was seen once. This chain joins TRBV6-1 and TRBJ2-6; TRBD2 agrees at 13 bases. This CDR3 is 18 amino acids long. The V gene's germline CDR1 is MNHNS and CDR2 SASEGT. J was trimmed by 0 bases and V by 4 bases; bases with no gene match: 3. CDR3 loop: CASSATSGGFSGANVLTF. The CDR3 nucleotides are TGTGCCAGCAGTGCGACTAGCGGGGGGTTCTCTGGGGCCAACGTCCTGACTTTC.

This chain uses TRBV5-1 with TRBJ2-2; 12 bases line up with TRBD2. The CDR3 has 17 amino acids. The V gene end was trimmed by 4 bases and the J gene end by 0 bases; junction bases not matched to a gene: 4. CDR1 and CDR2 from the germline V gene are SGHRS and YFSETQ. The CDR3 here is CASSKGLAGTNTGELFF. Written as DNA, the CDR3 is TGCGCCAGCAGCAAAGGACTAGCGGGGACGAACACCGGGGAGCTGTTTTTT.

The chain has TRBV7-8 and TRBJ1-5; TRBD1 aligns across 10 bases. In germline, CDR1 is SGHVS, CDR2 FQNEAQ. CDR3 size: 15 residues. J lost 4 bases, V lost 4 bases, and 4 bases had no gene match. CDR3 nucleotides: TGTGCCAGCAGCTCCCGACAGGGGGCTAATCAGCCCCAGCATTTT. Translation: CASSSRQGANQPQHF.

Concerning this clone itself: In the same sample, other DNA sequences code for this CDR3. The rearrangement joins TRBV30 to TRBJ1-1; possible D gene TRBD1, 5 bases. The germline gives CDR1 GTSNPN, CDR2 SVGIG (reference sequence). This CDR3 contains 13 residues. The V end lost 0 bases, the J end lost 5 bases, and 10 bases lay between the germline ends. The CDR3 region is CAWSVSGDTEAFF. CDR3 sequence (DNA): TGTGCCTGGAGTGTATCGGGGGATACTGAAGCTTTCTTT.

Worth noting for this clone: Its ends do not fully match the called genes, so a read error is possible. The CDR3 bases are TGTGCCAGCAGTGAAGCGAGAACAAGGGGTTCCCTGTTC. This gives the protein CASSEARTRGSLF. The chain joins TRBV2 to TRBJ2-7; D is possibly TRBD1 (5 bases). The germline gives CDR1 SNHLY, CDR2 FYNNEI. This CDR3 contains 13 residues.